These 22 T cell receptor beta chains came from one sample sequenced in a study of blood T cells in healthy people across ages. A second PCR, run for about 7 to 12 cycles, used a sample-barcoded 5' primer plus a J-beta primer mix. TCRdb re-analysed the 5' RACE reads in MiXCR, keeping a single row per CDR3 protein. The table has some 730,000 distinct CDR3 sequences, approximately 21% seen once. Specimen: blood. The receptors originated from a man between 65 and 80 years old in good health.

The V and J genes are TRBV6-1 and TRBJ2-7, with D unresolved. The CDR3 covers 13 residues. Germline lookup yields CDR1 MNHNS and CDR2 SASEGT. Trimming pared 1 base from V and 7 bases from J, leaving 11 bases between. The chain's CDR3 is CASSEGARGEQYF. Written as DNA, the CDR3 is TGTGCCAGCAGTGAAGGGGCTCGCGGAGAGCAGTACTTC.

The genes are TRBV11-2 and TRBJ2-2, with TRBD1 as a possible D gene (5 bases). Germline CDR1 SGHAT, CDR2 FQNNGV. The CDR3 is 12 amino acids. The V and J ends lost 7 bases and 7 bases respectively, with 10 bases between them. The CDR3 region has the DNA TGTGCCAGCATTTTCAGGGACGGGGAGCTGTTTTTT. Its translation: CASIFRDGELFF.

CDR3 protein: CASSQGTENNEQFF. CDR3 bases: TGTGCCAGCAGCCAAGGGACAGAGAACAATGAGCAGTTCTTC. The chain combines TRBV14 with TRBJ2-1; perhaps TRBD1 as D (6 bases). The V and J ends lost 1 base and 5 bases respectively, with 9 bases between them. There are 14 residues in the CDR3. In germline, CDR1 is SGHDN, CDR2 FVKESK.

This clonotype has just a few counts. The chain couples TRBV20-1 to TRBJ2-5; possibly TRBD2 for D (5 bases). The V and J ends lost 7 bases and 2 bases respectively, with 11 bases between them. Germline V gene data show CDR1 as DFQATT and CDR2 as SNEGSKA (reference sequence). The CDR3 totals 12 residues. The chain's CDR3 is CSVRGRQETQYF. The CDR3 DNA follows: TGCAGTGTTCGGGGAAGACAAGAGACCCAGTACTTC.

This clonotype was observed a single time. This chain connects TRBV7-2 to TRBJ2-3, with D hard to call. The germline CDR1 and CDR2 sequences are SGHTA and FQGNSA. This CDR3 comprises 14 residues. V was pared by 5 bases and J by 4 bases, with 13 bases between. The CDR3 here is CASSPLGSADTQYF. The CDR3 DNA reads as TGTGCCAGCAGCCCCCTGGGGTCAGCAGATACGCAGTATTTT.

This clonotype appeared many times. V gene TRBV12-3 or TRBV12-4 combines with J gene TRBJ1-4; D gene ambiguous. V lost 1 base and J lost 4, with 7 bases in between. The CDR3 is 14 amino acids. In DNA form, the CDR3 reads TGTGCCAGCAGTTTAGGTCATGGTAATGAAAAACTGTTTTTT. Amino acids: CASSLGHGNEKLFF.

This clonotype was seen a handful of times. The rearrangement uses TRBV2 and TRBJ2-2; D unclear. This CDR3 is 15 amino acids long. V was shortened by 1 base and J by 5 bases, with 11 bases between the two germline ends. Germline V gene lookup returns CDR1 SNHLY and CDR2 FYNNEI. CDR3 amino acids: CASSEGVTVTGELFF. The CDR3 DNA follows: TGTGCCAGCAGTGAAGGCGTGACGGTGACCGGGGAGCTGTTTTTT.

This clonotype was seen a handful of times. This chain connects TRBV12-3 or TRBV12-4 to TRBJ2-5, with 7 positions matching TRBD2. J gave up 4 bases and V 5 bases, and 7 bases lay outside the gene matches. CDR3 length equals 14 residues. This chain's CDR3 is CASSRDYRVETQYF. Written as DNA, the CDR3 is TGTGCCAGCAGTCGGGACTACCGAGTAGAGACCCAGTACTTC.

The genes are TRBV2 and TRBJ1-2; D unresolved. The length of the CDR3 is 12 residues. The germline V and J ends were trimmed by 6 bases and 7 bases, with 12 bases remaining between them. Germline values: CDR1 SNHLY, CDR2 FYNNEI. CDR3 coding DNA: TGTGCCAGCAGGACGGAGGTTTCTGGCTACACCTTC. Translated, it gives CASRTEVSGYTF.

This sequence joins TRBV12-3 or TRBV12-4 and TRBJ2-3; a possible D gene is TRBD2 (5 bases). Trimming cost V 11 bases and J 5 bases, with 11 bases left between them. CDR3 length: 11 residues. This CDR3 is CASGGQDTQYF. DNA of the CDR3: TGTGCCTCTGGAGGCCAAGATACGCAGTATTTT.

This sequence joins TRBV5-5 and TRBJ2-1; 7 bases align to TRBD2. The ends lost 1 base at V and 5 bases at J; junction bases unmatched: 6. The CDR3 is 15 residues long. The germline V gene encodes CDR1 SGHKS and CDR2 YYEKEE (reference sequence). Here the CDR3 reads CASSLLPGTNNEQFF. The CDR3, as DNA: TGTGCCAGCAGCTTGCTCCCCGGGACTAACAATGAGCAGTTCTTC.

The chain combines TRBV7-3 with TRBJ2-5; D gene unclear. The V gene lost 2 bases and the J gene lost 2 bases, with 15 bases spanning the gap. Germline V gene lookup returns CDR1 SGHTA and CDR2 FQGTGA. This CDR3 is 16 amino acids long. The CDR3 sequence is CASSLGSRVLQETQYF. The CDR3 DNA follows: TGTGCCAGCAGCTTAGGGTCCCGGGTACTTCAAGAGACCCAGTACTTC.

This clonotype has a handful of counts. V gene TRBV12-3 or TRBV12-4 combines with J gene TRBJ1-6, with no clear D. Trimming removed 5 bases from V and 1 base from J, with 15 bases in between. The CDR3 has 17 amino acids. This CDR3 is CASSIRGTGSYNSPLHF. The CDR3 coding sequence is TGTGCCAGCAGTATTCGGGGTACGGGGTCCTATAATTCACCCCTCCACTTT.

The chain links TRBV29-1 to TRBJ1-5; 9 bases line up with TRBD1. Germline V lookup: CDR1 SQVTM, CDR2 ANQGSEA. V shed 7 bases and J 3 bases; nucleotides not matched to a gene: 7. The CDR3 loop spans 14 amino acids. CDR3 amino acids: CSAGTGRNNQPQHF. The CDR3 nucleotides read TGCAGCGCCGGGACAGGGCGTAACAATCAGCCCCAGCATTTT.

J is TRBJ2-7 and V is TRBV6-5, with 9 nucleotides matching TRBD1. With 8 bases clipped from V and 3 bases from J, the junction kept 5 bases outside the gene matches. Germline-derived CDR1 and CDR2 are MNHEY and SVGAGI. The CDR3 spans 13 residues. The CDR3 nucleotides read TGTGCCAGCGGACAGGGGAGTAGCTACGAGCAGTACTTC. Residues: CASGQGSSYEQYF.

The genes are TRBV10-2 and TRBJ2-7; D may be TRBD2 (5 bases). V lost 6 bases and J 4 bases, leaving 7 bases between the germline ends. Germline assignment: CDR1 WSHSY and CDR2 SAAADI. This CDR3 region has 11 residues. The chain's CDR3 is CASREAYEQYF. The CDR3 DNA sequence: TGCGCCAGCAGGGAGGCGTACGAGCAGTACTTC.

The sample holds a few counts of this clonotype. CDR3 amino acids: CSVTSGGNTGELFF. DNA of the CDR3: TGCAGCGTGACCTCGGGGGGGAACACCGGGGAGCTGTTTTTT. The chain is built from TRBV29-1 and TRBJ2-2; TRBD2 matches at 7 bases. Trimming took 6 bases from V and 1 from J; bases not matched to a gene: 5. The V gene's germline CDR1 is SQVTM and CDR2 ANQGSEA. This CDR3 region has 14 residues.

This clonotype was counted only a few times. The chain combines TRBV29-1 with TRBJ2-1, with 12 nucleotides matching TRBD2. V gave up 2 bases and J gave up 6 bases; unmatched junction bases: 2. CDR1 SQVTM and CDR2 ANQGSEA come from the germline V gene. This CDR3 spans 14 amino acids. For the CDR3, the DNA is TGCAGCGTTGAACCTAGCGGGGGGGTCAATGAGCAGTTCTTC. Translated: CSVEPSGGVNEQFF.

As concerns this clonotype: Its ends do not fully match the called genes, so a read error is possible. The genes are TRBV5-5 and TRBJ1-3, with a possible D match to TRBD1 (6 bases). Germline CDR1 SGHKS, CDR2 YYEKEE (reference sequence). The CDR3 runs 14 residues. The CDR3 loop reads CASTGPLPWDTIYF. DNA for the CDR3: TGTGCCAGCACCGGACCCCTCCCGTGGGACACCATATACTTT.

This clonotype was seen a handful of times. The rearrangement links TRBV12-3 or TRBV12-4 to TRBJ2-1, with unresolved D. Trimming removed 3 bases at V and 7 bases at J, with 13 bases between. The CDR3 has 14 residues. The CDR3 here is CASSFSVRRNEQFF. Here the CDR3 DNA reads TGTGCCAGCAGTTTCAGTGTAAGAAGGAATGAGCAGTTCTTC.

This CDR3 reads CASSSNTLNTEAFF. The CDR3 nucleotides read TGCGCCAGCAGCTCAAATACTTTGAACACTGAAGCTTTCTTT. The V call is TRBV5-1, the J call TRBJ1-1; D gene ambiguous. Trimming removed 3 bases from V and 0 bases from J, with 9 bases in between. The CDR3 consists of 14 residues. CDR1 is SGHRS, CDR2 YFSETQ, per germline.

The chain has TRBV18 and TRBJ2-7, with D unclear. The CDR3 sequence is 14 residues long. Trimming stripped 1 base from V and 6 bases from J, with 13 bases between. Germline V gene lookup returns CDR1 KGHSH and CDR2 LQKENI. CDR3 bases: TGTGCCAGCTCACCACTGTCCGGCCCCAGCGAGCAGTACTTC. It yields the protein CASSPLSGPSEQYF.